The 15 T cell receptor beta chains listed next were all sequenced from one sample in a study of blood T cells in healthy people across ages. A second PCR of 7 to 11 cycles used a sample-barcoded 5' primer and a J-beta primer mix. TCRdb reanalysed the 5' RACE reads using MiXCR and keeps one entry per CDR3 protein. The data hold about 680,000 distinct CDR3 sequences, with 49% observed a single time. The sequenced material came from blood. The receptors stem from a woman between 55 and 75 years old in good health.

V and J are TRBV7-2 and TRBJ1-6, with D uncertain. V was shortened by 2 bases and J by 7 bases, with 9 bases between the two germline ends. This CDR3 is 14 amino acids long. CDR1 is SGHTA and CDR2 is FQGNSA in the germline V gene. CDR3 sequence: CASSLRAKNSPLHF. CDR3 DNA sequence: TGTGCCAGCAGCTTACGGGCCAAAAATTCACCCCTCCACTTT.

The chain uses TRBV3-1 and TRBJ2-7; 7 bases match TRBD1. Germline V gene data show CDR1 as LGHDT and CDR2 as YNNKEL (reference sequence). The CDR3 totals 14 residues. V dropped 4 bases and J dropped 6; count of bases not matched to a gene: 9. The chain's CDR3 is CASSLRDRATEQYF. DNA of the CDR3: TGTGCCAGCAGCCTCCGGGACAGAGCCACCGAGCAGTACTTC.

This clonotype was detected a few times. This may be a read error: a much more frequent sequence differs by one nucleotide. The chain joins TRBV20-1 to TRBJ2-6, with 7 positions matching TRBD2. The CDR3 consists of 16 residues. The V gene end was trimmed by 1 base and the J gene end by 2 bases; junction bases not matched to a gene: 5. Germline assignment: CDR1 DFQATT and CDR2 SNEGSKA (reference sequence). The CDR3 region is CSARVTLAAGANVLTF. CDR3 nucleotide sequence: TGCAGTGCTAGAGTCACTCTAGCGGCTGGGGCCAACGTCCTGACTTTC.

This sequence joins TRBV5-1 and TRBJ1-2; 9 positions match TRBD1. CDR1 and CDR2 from the germline V gene are SGHRS and YFSETQ. V gave up 6 bases and J gave up 5 bases; unmatched junction bases: 8. The CDR3 covers 14 residues. CDR3 amino acids: CASTPPGQGYGYTF. CDR3 nucleotide sequence: TGCGCCAGCACCCCTCCGGGACAGGGATATGGCTACACCTTC.

This clonotype was seen just once. The chain has TRBV28 and TRBJ2-6; 8 bases map to TRBD2. V shed 1 base and J 0 bases; nucleotides not matched to a gene: 2. Germline CDR1 MDHEN, CDR2 SYDVKM. There are 17 residues in the CDR3. In DNA, the CDR3 is TGTGCCAGCAGTTTATCCGGGAGGGCCTCTGGGGCCAACGTCCTGACTTTC. Translation gives CASSLSGRASGANVLTF.

The genes are TRBV27 and TRBJ2-6, with D possibly being TRBD2 (6 bases). From germline, CDR1 is MNHEY and CDR2 SMNVEV (reference sequence). V lost 2 bases to trimming and J lost 0 bases, with 11 bases between them. This CDR3 comprises 17 residues. The CDR3, as DNA: TGTGCCAGCAGTTTAACCGGGACTCGCTCTGGGGCCAACGTCCTGACTTTC. Its translation is CASSLTGTRSGANVLTF.

This clonotype was found a few times. Since a much larger clone is just one base distant, this may be a read error. J is TRBJ1-1 and V is TRBV5-1, with 8 bases that match TRBD1. This CDR3 region has 14 residues. Germline trimming cut 4 bases from V and 8 bases from J; bases unmatched to any gene: 10. The germline gives CDR1 SGHRS, CDR2 YFSETQ. The CDR3 coding sequence is TGCGCCAGCAGCGGGATACCAGGGGGCGTAGAAGCTTTCTTT. This encodes CASSGIPGGVEAFF.

J is TRBJ2-7 and V is TRBV20-1; the D gene is possibly TRBD1 (5 bases). This CDR3 is built from 14 residues. Germline CDR1 DFQATT, CDR2 SNEGSKA (reference sequence). V lost 3 bases and J lost 6, with 18 bases in between. This chain's CDR3 is CSARKGAGLVEQYF. CDR3 bases: TGCAGTGCTAGGAAAGGGGCCGGTCTTGTCGAGCAGTACTTC.

The chain joins TRBV3-1 to TRBJ2-5; 11 bases fit TRBD1. The CDR3 has 16 residues. The trim removed 6 bases at V and 3 bases at J, leaving 9 bases unmatched. Germline V gene sequence: CDR1 LGHDT, CDR2 YNNKEL (reference sequence). CDR3 DNA: TGTGCCAGCAGTCGCGGACCGGGACAGGGGGAAGAGACCCAGTACTTC. Translation gives CASSRGPGQGEETQYF.

This clonotype has more than one count but fewer than ten. The chain has TRBV4-2 and TRBJ2-2, with no clear D. This CDR3 has 15 residues. The germline gives CDR1 LGHNA, CDR2 YNFKEQ. Trimming cost V 3 bases and J 3 bases, with 11 bases left between them. The chain's CDR3 is CASSQTGDYTGELFF. CDR3 coding DNA: TGTGCCAGCAGCCAGACTGGGGATTACACCGGGGAGCTGTTTTTT.

The chain is built from TRBV7-8 and TRBJ2-7, with TRBD2 identical over 12 bases. CDR3 size: 19 residues. Germline V CDR1 and CDR2: SGHVS, FQNEAQ. V lost 5 bases, J lost 0 bases, and 14 bases stayed unmatched. The CDR3 reads CASSHRLAGVGEGSYEQYF. In nucleotides, the CDR3 is TGTGCCAGCAGCCATCGACTAGCGGGAGTGGGGGAGGGCTCCTACGAGCAGTACTTC.

Only a few counts were recorded for this clonotype. The J gene is TRBJ1-2, the V gene TRBV7-2, with a weak D call TRBD1 (6 bases). The CDR3 has 13 amino acids. The V and J ends lost 1 base and 8 bases respectively, with 11 bases between them. Germline values: CDR1 SGHTA, CDR2 FQGNSA. CDR3 sequence reads: CASSLDRVSGYTF. For the CDR3, the DNA is TGTGCCAGCAGCTTAGACAGGGTTTCCGGCTACACCTTC.

This clonotype has only a few counts. V gene TRBV28 combines with J gene TRBJ1-4; unclear D gene. Trimming cost V 8 bases and J 5 bases, with 15 bases left between them. The CDR3 is 14 residues long. Germline CDR1 is MDHEN and CDR2 is SYDVKM. In DNA, the CDR3 is TGTGCCAGCTATCCCGGTGGATTGAATGAAAAACTGTTTTTT. Protein product: CASYPGGLNEKLFF.

A few counts support this clonotype. The chain carries TRBV20-1 and TRBJ1-1; D unclear. This CDR3 spans 14 amino acids. Trimming left V 0 bases short and J 2 bases short, with 10 bases between. Germline V CDR1 and CDR2: DFQATT, SNEGSKA (reference sequence). CDR3 in amino acids: CSARDPGSNTEAFF. The CDR3 nucleotides are TGCAGTGCTAGAGATCCGGGTTCTAACACTGAAGCTTTCTTT.

The chain uses TRBV28 and TRBJ2-5; perhaps D is TRBD1 or TRBD2 (5 bases each). Germline CDR1 MDHEN, CDR2 SYDVKM. V lost 6 bases to trimming and J lost 1 base, with 15 bases between them. The CDR3 contains 15 residues. The CDR3 here is CASSRPGTAQETQYF. The DNA for the CDR3 is TGTGCCAGCAGCCGGCCGGGGACGGCCCAAGAGACCCAGTACTTC.